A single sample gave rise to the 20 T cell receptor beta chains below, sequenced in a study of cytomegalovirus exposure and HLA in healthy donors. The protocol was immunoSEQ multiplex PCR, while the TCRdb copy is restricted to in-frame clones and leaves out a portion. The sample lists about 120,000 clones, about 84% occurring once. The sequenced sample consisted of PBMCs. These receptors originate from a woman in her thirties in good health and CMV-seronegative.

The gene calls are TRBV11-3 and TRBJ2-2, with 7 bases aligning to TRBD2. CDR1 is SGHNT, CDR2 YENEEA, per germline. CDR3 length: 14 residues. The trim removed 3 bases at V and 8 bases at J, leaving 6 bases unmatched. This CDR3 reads CASSFSAGEGELFF. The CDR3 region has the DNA TGTGCCAGCAGCTTCAGTGCGGGGGAGGGGGAGCTGTTTTTT.

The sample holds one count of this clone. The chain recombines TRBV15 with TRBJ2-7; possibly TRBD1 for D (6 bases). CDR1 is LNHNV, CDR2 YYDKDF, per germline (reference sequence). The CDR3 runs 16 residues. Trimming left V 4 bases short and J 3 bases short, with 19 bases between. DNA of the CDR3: TGTGCCACCAGCACCTATCCGGGACACACGGACTACGAGCAGTACTTC. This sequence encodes CATSTYPGHTDYEQYF.

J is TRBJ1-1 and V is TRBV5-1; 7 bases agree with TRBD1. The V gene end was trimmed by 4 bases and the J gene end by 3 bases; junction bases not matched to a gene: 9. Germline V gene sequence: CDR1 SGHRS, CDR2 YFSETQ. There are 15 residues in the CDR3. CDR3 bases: TGCGCCAGCAGCAAGACGACAGGGATGTACACTGAAGCTTTCTTT. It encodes CASSKTTGMYTEAFF.

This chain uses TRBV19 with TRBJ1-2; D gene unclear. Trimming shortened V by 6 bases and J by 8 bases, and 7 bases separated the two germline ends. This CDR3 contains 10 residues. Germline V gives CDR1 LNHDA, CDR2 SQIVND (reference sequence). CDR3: CASSNWGYTF. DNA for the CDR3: TGTGCCAGTAGCAACTGGGGCTACACCTTC.

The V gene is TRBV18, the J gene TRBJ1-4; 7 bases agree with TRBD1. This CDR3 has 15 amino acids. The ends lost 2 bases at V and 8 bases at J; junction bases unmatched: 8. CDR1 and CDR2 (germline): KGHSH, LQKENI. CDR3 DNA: TGTGCCAGCTCACCAACAGGGGCCCTGGGGGAAAAACTGTTTTTT. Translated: CASSPTGALGEKLFF.

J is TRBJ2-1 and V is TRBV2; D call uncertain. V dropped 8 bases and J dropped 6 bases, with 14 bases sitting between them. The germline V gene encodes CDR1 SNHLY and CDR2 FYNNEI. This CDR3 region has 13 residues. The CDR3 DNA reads TGTGCCAGCGCCTACTCGGGTGTCAATGAGCAGTTCTTC. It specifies CASAYSGVNEQFF.

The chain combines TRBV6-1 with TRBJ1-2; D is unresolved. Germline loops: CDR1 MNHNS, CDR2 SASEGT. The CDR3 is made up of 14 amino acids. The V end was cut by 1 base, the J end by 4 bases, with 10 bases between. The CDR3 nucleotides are TGTGCCAGCAGTGAAGGGATGGGGAGCTATGGCTACACCTTC. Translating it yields CASSEGMGSYGYTF.

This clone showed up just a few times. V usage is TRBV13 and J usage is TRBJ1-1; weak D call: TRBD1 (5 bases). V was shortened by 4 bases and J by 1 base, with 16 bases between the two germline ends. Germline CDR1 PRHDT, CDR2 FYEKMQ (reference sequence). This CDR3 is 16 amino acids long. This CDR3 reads CASSSEGLLRNTEAFF. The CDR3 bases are TGTGCCAGCAGCTCCGAGGGACTCCTTAGGAACACTGAAGCTTTCTTT.

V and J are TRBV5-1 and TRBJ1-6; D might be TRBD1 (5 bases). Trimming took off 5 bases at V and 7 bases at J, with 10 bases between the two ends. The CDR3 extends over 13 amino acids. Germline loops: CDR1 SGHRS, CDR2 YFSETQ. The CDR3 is CASRDKGNSPLHF. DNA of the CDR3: TGCGCCAGCAGGGACAAGGGGAATTCACCCCTCCACTTT. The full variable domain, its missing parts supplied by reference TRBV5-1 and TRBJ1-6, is KAGVTQTPRYLIKTRGQQVTLSCSPISGHRSVSWYQQTPGQGLQFLFEYFSETQRNKGNFPGRFSGRQFSNSRSEMNVSTLELGDSALYLCASRDKGNSPLHFGNGTRLTVT.

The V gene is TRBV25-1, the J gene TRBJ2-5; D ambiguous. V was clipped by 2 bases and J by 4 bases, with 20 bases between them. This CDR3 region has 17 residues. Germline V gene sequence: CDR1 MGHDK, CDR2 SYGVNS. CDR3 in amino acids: CASSEEITGSKSETQYF. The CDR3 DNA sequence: TGTGCCAGCAGTGAAGAAATTACCGGGTCCAAGTCAGAGACCCAGTACTTC.

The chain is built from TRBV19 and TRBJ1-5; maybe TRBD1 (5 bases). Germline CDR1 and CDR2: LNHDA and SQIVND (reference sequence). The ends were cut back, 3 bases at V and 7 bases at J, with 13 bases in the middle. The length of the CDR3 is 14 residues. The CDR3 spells CASSMVPGSQPQHF. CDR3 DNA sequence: TGTGCCAGTAGTATGGTCCCAGGGTCCCAGCCCCAGCATTTT. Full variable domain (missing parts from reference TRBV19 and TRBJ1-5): DGGITQSPKYLFRKEGQNVTLSCEQNLNHDAMYWYRQDPGQGLRLIYYSQIVNDFQKGDIAEGYSVSREKKESFPLTVTSAQKNPTAFYLCASSMVPGSQPQHFGDGTRLSIL.

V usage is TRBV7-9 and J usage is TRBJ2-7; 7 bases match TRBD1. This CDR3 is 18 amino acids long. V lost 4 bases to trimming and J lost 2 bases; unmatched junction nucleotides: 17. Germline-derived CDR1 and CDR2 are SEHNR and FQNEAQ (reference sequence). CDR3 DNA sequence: TGTGCCAGCAGCTCCGGGACAGCTTCAATTTTTTTTACCTACGAGCAGTACTTC. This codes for CASSSGTASIFFTYEQYF. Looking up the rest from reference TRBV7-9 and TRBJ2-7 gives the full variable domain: DTGVSQNPRHKITKRGQNVTFRCDPISEHNRLYWYRQTLGQGPEFLTYFQNEAQLEKSRLLSDRFSAERPKGSFSTLEIQRTEQGDSAMYLCASSSGTASIFFTYEQYFGPGTRLTVT.

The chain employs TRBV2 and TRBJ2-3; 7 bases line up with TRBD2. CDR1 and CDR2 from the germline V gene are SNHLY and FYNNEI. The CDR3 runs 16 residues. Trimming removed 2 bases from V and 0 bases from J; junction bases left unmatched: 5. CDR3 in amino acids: CASSEQRGTSTDTQYF. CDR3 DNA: TGTGCCAGCAGTGAACAGCGGGGTACTAGCACAGATACGCAGTATTTT.

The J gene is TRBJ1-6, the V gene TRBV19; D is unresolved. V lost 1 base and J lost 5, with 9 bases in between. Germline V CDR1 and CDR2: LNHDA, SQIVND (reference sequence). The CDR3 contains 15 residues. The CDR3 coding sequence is TGTGCCAGTAGTATAGCGGCAGGTCATAATTCACCCCTCCACTTT. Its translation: CASSIAAGHNSPLHF.

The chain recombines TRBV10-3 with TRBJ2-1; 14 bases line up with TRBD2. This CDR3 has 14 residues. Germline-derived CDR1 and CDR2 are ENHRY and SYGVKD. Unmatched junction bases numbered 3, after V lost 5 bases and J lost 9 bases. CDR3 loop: CAISTGTSGGEQFF. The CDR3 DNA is TGTGCCATCAGTACCGGGACTAGCGGGGGTGAGCAGTTCTTC.

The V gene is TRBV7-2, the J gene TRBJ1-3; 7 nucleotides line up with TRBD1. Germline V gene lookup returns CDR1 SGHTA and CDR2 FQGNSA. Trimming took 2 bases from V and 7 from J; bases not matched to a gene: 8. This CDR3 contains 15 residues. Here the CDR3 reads CASSLQTGLGNTIYF. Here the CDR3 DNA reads TGTGCCAGCAGCTTACAGACAGGGCTGGGGAACACCATATATTTT.

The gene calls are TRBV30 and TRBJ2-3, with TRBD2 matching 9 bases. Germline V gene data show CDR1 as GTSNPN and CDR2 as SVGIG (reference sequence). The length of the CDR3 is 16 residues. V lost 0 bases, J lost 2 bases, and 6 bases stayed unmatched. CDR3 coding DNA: TGTGCCTGGAGTGTAGGAGCGGGGGGCCACACAGATACGCAGTATTTT. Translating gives CAWSVGAGGHTDTQYF.

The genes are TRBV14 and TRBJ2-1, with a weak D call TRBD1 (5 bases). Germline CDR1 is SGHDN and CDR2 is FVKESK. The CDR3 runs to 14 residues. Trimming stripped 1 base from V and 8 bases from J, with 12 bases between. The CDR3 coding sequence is TGTGCCAGCAGCCAAGTAGGGGTGAGCTATGAGCAGTTCTTC. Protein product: CASSQVGVSYEQFF. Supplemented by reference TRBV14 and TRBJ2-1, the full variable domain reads EAGVTQFPSHSVIEKGQTVTLRCDPISGHDNLYWYRRVMGKEIKFLLHFVKESKQDESGMPNNRFLAERTGGTYSTLKVQPAELEDSGVYFCASSQVGVSYEQFFGPGTRLTVL.

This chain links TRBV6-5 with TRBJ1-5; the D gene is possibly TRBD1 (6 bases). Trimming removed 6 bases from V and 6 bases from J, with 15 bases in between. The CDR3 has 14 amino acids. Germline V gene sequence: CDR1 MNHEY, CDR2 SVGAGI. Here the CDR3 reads CASRLTQGGQPQHF. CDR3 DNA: TGTGCCAGCAGACTTACACAGGGCGGTCAGCCCCAGCATTTT.

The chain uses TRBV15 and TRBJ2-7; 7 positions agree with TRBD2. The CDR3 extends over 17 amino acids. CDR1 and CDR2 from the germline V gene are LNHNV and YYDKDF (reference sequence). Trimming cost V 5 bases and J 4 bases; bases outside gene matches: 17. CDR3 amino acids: CATSPNKPGEGVYEQYF. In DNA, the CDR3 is TGTGCCACCAGCCCAAACAAACCCGGGGAGGGTGTGTACGAGCAGTACTTC.